These 6 T cell receptor beta chains were all obtained from the same sample, sequenced in a study of blood T cell repertoires in COVID-19. The table came from immunoSEQ multiplex PCR; TCRdb's copy has only in-frame clones and leaves some out. The sample holds 200,000 to 300,000 clones; about nine tenths are singletons and the top ten take 6.3%. Sample: peripheral blood. The receptors stem from a woman under 40 with COVID-19, enrolled during active disease.

The chain couples TRBV11-2 to TRBJ2-7, with 7 bases aligning to TRBD2. Per germline, CDR1 SGHAT and CDR2 FQNNGV. CDR3 length equals 14 residues. V gave up 1 base and J gave up 2 bases; unmatched junction bases: 2. CDR3 in DNA: TGTGCCAGCAGCTTAGGCGCGGGAGCCTACGAGCAGTACGTC. Translation gives CASSLGAGAYEQYV.

The gene calls are TRBV10-3 and TRBJ2-4; D uncertain. Trimming left V 0 bases short and J 7 bases short, with 4 bases between. The CDR3 consists of 12 residues. In germline, CDR1 is ENHRY, CDR2 SYGVKD. The CDR3 sequence is CAISESENIQYF. The CDR3, as DNA: TGTGCCATCAGTGAGTCGGAGAACATTCAGTACTTC.

This clone was counted once. The chain uses TRBV7-9 and TRBJ1-2; TRBD1 might be the D (5 bases). Germline assignment: CDR1 SEHNR and CDR2 FQNEAQ (reference sequence). There are 13 residues in the CDR3. Deletions cut 5 bases from V and 7 bases from J, with 14 bases between. CDR3 sequence reads: CASSPHIRAGYTF. In nucleotides, the CDR3 is TGTGCCAGCAGCCCACACATCAGGGCTGGCTACACCTTC.

J is TRBJ2-7 and V is TRBV6-2 or TRBV6-3; D may be TRBD2 (6 bases). This CDR3 has 14 residues. V gave up 5 bases and J gave up 0 bases, with 11 bases separating them. The germline CDR1 and CDR2 sequences are MNHEY and SVGEGT. CDR3 residues: CASSRGLGSYEQYV. In DNA form, the CDR3 reads TGTGCCAGCAGTCGGGGGTTGGGCTCCTACGAGCAGTACGTC.

V and J are TRBV3-1 (or the pseudogene TRBV3-2) and TRBJ2-1, with TRBD1 matching 8 bases. The CDR3 runs 14 residues. Germline V gene lookup returns CDR1 LGHDT and CDR2 YNNKEL (reference sequence). Trimming at V came to 0 bases and at J to 10 bases, leaving 5 bases not matched to a gene. The CDR3 loop is CASSQDQGAKEQFF. In nucleotides, the CDR3 is TGTGCCAGCAGCCAAGATCAGGGGGCAAAGGAGCAGTTCTTC.

The chain links TRBV1 to TRBJ1-2. TRBV1 counts as a pseudogene. The CDR3 totals 16 residues. This CDR3 is CTGSQDEEGGDYGYTF. DNA for the CDR3: TGCACCGGCAGCCAAGATGAAGAGGGAGGGGACTATGGCTACACCTTC.